These T cell receptor beta chains were read from a single sample in a study of patients and donors after allogeneic stem cell transplantation. TCRdb recomputed calls from the RT-PCR reads with MiXCR, one row per CDR3 protein. This table has hundreds of thousands of distinct CDR3 sequences, around two fifths appearing once. Sequenced input: blood, either unsorted or a sorted T cell fraction (not recorded which). The source is a human donor who was either an allogeneic HSCT recipient or a stem cell or donor lymphocyte infusion donor (not recorded which). It is not recorded whose cells these are; they may come from a transplant donor. The CDR3 runs from the conserved cysteine through the conserved F or W. The order of the fields is D gene, clone size, V gene, J gene, CDR3 protein, CDR3 DNA. A D gene is named only where the DNA matches it firmly. Size is stated for part of the rows, as once, few or many counts, or as a class when the clone is expanded.

D gene: -; clone size: once; V gene: TRBV12-3/TRBV12-4; J gene: TRBJ2-5; CDR3 protein: CASSAVGMLETQYF; CDR3 DNA: TGTGCCAGCAGTGCGGTAGGGATGCTCGAGACCCAGTACTTC
D gene: -; clone size: -; V gene: TRBV24-1; J gene: TRBJ2-5; CDR3 protein: CATGVPGRTQETQYF; CDR3 DNA: TGTGCCACCGGCGTTCCGGGACGTACCCAAGAGACCCAGTACTTC
D gene: -; clone size: once; V gene: TRBV5-8; J gene: TRBJ2-7; CDR3 protein: CASSPPVHF; CDR3 DNA: TGTGCCAGCAGCCCACCCGTACACTTC
D gene: -; clone size: -; V gene: TRBV15; J gene: TRBJ2-7; CDR3 protein: CATSRDLGGNRGSYEQYF; CDR3 DNA: TGTGCCACCAGCAGAGATTTGGGCGGGAACAGGGGCTCCTACGAGCAGTACTTC
D gene: -; clone size: -; V gene: TRBV11-2; J gene: TRBJ2-5; CDR3 protein: CASSFQTTQETQYF; CDR3 DNA: TGTGCCAGCAGCTTTCAGACTACGCAAGAGACCCAGTACTTC
D gene: -; clone size: few; V gene: TRBV20-1; J gene: TRBJ1-2; CDR3 protein: CSAPPPVAYGYTF; CDR3 DNA: TGCAGTGCTCCCCCCCCGGTCGCGTATGGCTACACCTTC
D gene: -; clone size: -; V gene: TRBV6-6; J gene: TRBJ2-2; CDR3 protein: CASSREPGELFF; CDR3 DNA: TGTGCCAGCAGTCGGGAGCCCGGGGAGCTGTTTTTT
D gene: TRBD1; clone size: few; V gene: TRBV5-1; J gene: TRBJ1-2; CDR3 protein: CASSDTGVYGYTF; CDR3 DNA: TGCGCCAGCAGCGATACAGGGGTGTATGGCTACACCTTC
D gene: -; clone size: -; V gene: TRBV12-3/TRBV12-4; J gene: TRBJ2-3; CDR3 protein: CASSLRQYVSTDTQYF; CDR3 DNA: TGTGCCAGCAGTTTACGGCAATACGTTAGCACAGATACGCAGTATTTT
D gene: -; clone size: once; V gene: TRBV2; J gene: TRBJ1-3; CDR3 protein: CATPRIGSGNTIYF; CDR3 DNA: TGTGCCACCCCGAGGATCGGCTCTGGAAACACCATATATTTT
D gene: TRBD2; clone size: few; V gene: TRBV28; J gene: TRBJ2-1; CDR3 protein: CASSLPRTSYNEQFF; CDR3 DNA: TGTGCCAGCAGTTTACCCCGGACTAGCTACAATGAGCAGTTCTTC
D gene: -; clone size: -; V gene: TRBV12-3/TRBV12-4; J gene: TRBJ1-3; CDR3 protein: CASSPSGTGNTIYF; CDR3 DNA: TGTGCCAGCAGTCCATCCGGGACAGGAAACACCATATATTTT
D gene: -; clone size: few; V gene: TRBV15; J gene: TRBJ1-2; CDR3 protein: CATSREVGYYGYTF; CDR3 DNA: TGTGCCACCAGCAGAGAGGTGGGGTACTATGGCTACACCTTC
D gene: -; clone size: -; V gene: TRBV28; J gene: TRBJ1-6; CDR3 protein: CASSLPRDNSPLHF; CDR3 DNA: TGTGCCAGCAGTCTTCCGAGGGATAATTCACCCCTCCACTTT
D gene: TRBD2; clone size: -; V gene: TRBV4-1; J gene: TRBJ2-1; CDR3 protein: CASSSSGSSYNEQFF; CDR3 DNA: TGCGCCAGCAGCTCTAGCGGGAGTTCCTACAATGAGCAGTTCTTC
D gene: -; clone size: -; V gene: TRBV5-1; J gene: TRBJ1-1; CDR3 protein: CASSLASGDTEAFF; CDR3 DNA: TGCGCCAGCAGCTTGGCCTCAGGGGACACTGAAGCTTTCTTT
D gene: -; clone size: few; V gene: TRBV6-6; J gene: TRBJ2-1; CDR3 protein: CASSYRDDEQFF; CDR3 DNA: TGTGCCAGCAGTTACAGGGACGATGAGCAGTTCTTC
D gene: TRBD1; clone size: -; V gene: TRBV7-9; J gene: TRBJ1-1; CDR3 protein: CASSLAIGQGGAEAFF; CDR3 DNA: TGTGCCAGCAGCTTAGCAATTGGACAGGGCGGGGCTGAAGCTTTCTTT
D gene: -; clone size: -; V gene: TRBV20-1; J gene: TRBJ1-2; CDR3 protein: CSAPVQGPSNYGYTF; CDR3 DNA: TGCAGTGCTCCAGTCCAGGGGCCCTCCAACTATGGCTACACCTTC
D gene: -; clone size: -; V gene: TRBV20-1; J gene: TRBJ1-6; CDR3 protein: CSAETGLIHSPLHF; CDR3 DNA: TGCAGTGCCGAGACAGGTCTAATTCATTCACCCCTCCACTTT
D gene: -; clone size: -; V gene: TRBV12-3/TRBV12-4; J gene: TRBJ1-5; CDR3 protein: CASSLGWGRSNQPQHF; CDR3 DNA: TGTGCCAGCAGTTTAGGATGGGGCCGTAGCAATCAGCCCCAGCATTTT
D gene: TRBD2; clone size: -; V gene: TRBV20-1; J gene: TRBJ2-3; CDR3 protein: CSARDRWTSGSSTDTQYF; CDR3 DNA: TGCAGTGCTAGAGATAGGTGGACTAGCGGGAGTAGCACAGATACGCAGTATTTT
D gene: TRBD1; clone size: -; V gene: TRBV20-1; J gene: TRBJ2-7; CDR3 protein: CSATDRGYEQYF; CDR3 DNA: TGCAGTGCTACGGACAGGGGGTACGAGCAGTACTTC
D gene: -; clone size: once; V gene: TRBV4-2; J gene: TRBJ2-3; CDR3 protein: CASSQDIGTDTQYF; CDR3 DNA: TGTGCCAGCAGCCAAGATATCGGCACAGATACGCAGTATTTT
D gene: -; clone size: once; V gene: TRBV5-1; J gene: TRBJ1-3; CDR3 protein: CASSSSTSSGNTIYF; CDR3 DNA: TGCGCCAGCAGCTCCTCGACCAGCTCTGGAAACACCATATATTTT
D gene: -; clone size: -; V gene: TRBV7-9; J gene: TRBJ1-1; CDR3 protein: CASSLGPRVRDEAFF; CDR3 DNA: TGTGCCAGCAGCTTAGGGCCCAGGGTGAGAGATGAAGCTTTCTTT
D gene: TRBD1; clone size: -; V gene: TRBV20-1; J gene: TRBJ2-7; CDR3 protein: CSASDGTGPSYEQYF; CDR3 DNA: TGCAGTGCTAGCGATGGGACAGGGCCTTCCTACGAGCAGTACTTC
D gene: -; clone size: few; V gene: TRBV5-1; J gene: TRBJ1-2; CDR3 protein: CASSLDSGPVYGYTF; CDR3 DNA: TGCGCCAGCAGCTTGGATTCAGGGCCTGTCTATGGCTACACCTTC
D gene: -; clone size: few; V gene: TRBV28; J gene: TRBJ1-5; CDR3 protein: CASSFPHPGGNQPQHF; CDR3 DNA: TGTGCCAGCAGTTTTCCCCATCCCGGGGGCAATCAGCCCCAGCATTTT
D gene: -; clone size: -; V gene: TRBV20-1; J gene: TRBJ1-1; CDR3 protein: CSGGRSTEAFF; CDR3 DNA: TGCAGTGGGGGAAGAAGCACTGAAGCTTTCTTT
D gene: -; clone size: few; V gene: TRBV4-1; J gene: TRBJ1-4; CDR3 protein: CASSPTVPNEKLFF; CDR3 DNA: TGCGCCAGCAGCCCCACAGTGCCTAATGAAAAACTGTTTTTT
D gene: -; clone size: -; V gene: TRBV20-1; J gene: TRBJ2-1; CDR3 protein: CSAAPGGEQFF; CDR3 DNA: TGCAGTGCAGCCCCAGGGGGGGAGCAGTTCTTC
D gene: -; clone size: few; V gene: TRBV29-1; J gene: TRBJ1-3; CDR3 protein: CSVEEQTGNTIYF; CDR3 DNA: TGCAGCGTTGAAGAACAGACTGGAAACACCATATATTTT
D gene: -; clone size: few; V gene: TRBV27; J gene: TRBJ1-5; CDR3 protein: CASKMAGTGNQPQHF; CDR3 DNA: TGTGCCAGCAAAATGGCAGGGACGGGCAATCAGCCCCAGCATTTT
D gene: -; clone size: few; V gene: TRBV4-2; J gene: TRBJ1-6; CDR3 protein: CASSQLRGQSSYNSPLHF; CDR3 DNA: TGTGCCAGCAGCCAACTCAGGGGCCAGAGCTCCTATAATTCACCCCTCCACTTT
D gene: TRBD1; clone size: -; V gene: TRBV27; J gene: TRBJ2-7; CDR3 protein: CATQGVGYEQYF; CDR3 DNA: TGTGCCACACAGGGGGTCGGCTACGAGCAGTACTTC
D gene: TRBD1; clone size: -; V gene: TRBV20-1; J gene: TRBJ2-4; CDR3 protein: CSAPRQGGNIQYF; CDR3 DNA: TGCAGTGCGCCTCGACAGGGCGGGAACATTCAGTACTTC
D gene: -; clone size: -; V gene: TRBV9; J gene: TRBJ2-3; CDR3 protein: CASARGGERKTDTQYF; CDR3 DNA: TGTGCCAGCGCGCGAGGGGGAGAGAGGAAGACAGATACGCAGTATTTT
D gene: -; clone size: -; V gene: TRBV7-2; J gene: TRBJ2-3; CDR3 protein: CASSLNAGSSTDTQYF; CDR3 DNA: TGTGCCAGCAGCTTAAATGCAGGGTCATCCACAGATACGCAGTATTTT
D gene: -; clone size: -; V gene: TRBV12-3/TRBV12-4; J gene: TRBJ1-3; CDR3 protein: CASSLALSVRNTIYF; CDR3 DNA: TGTGCCAGCAGTTTGGCTCTCTCAGTGAGAAACACCATATATTTT
D gene: -; clone size: -; V gene: TRBV19; J gene: TRBJ1-2; CDR3 protein: CASYQGYGYTF; CDR3 DNA: TGTGCCAGCTATCAAGGCTATGGCTACACCTTC
D gene: -; clone size: -; V gene: TRBV28; J gene: TRBJ2-1; CDR3 protein: CASSLGRSSYNEQFF; CDR3 DNA: TGTGCCAGCAGTTTAGGTCGGAGCTCCTACAATGAGCAGTTCTTC
D gene: -; clone size: many; V gene: TRBV12-3/TRBV12-4; J gene: TRBJ1-5; CDR3 protein: CASSFETVYSNQPQHF; CDR3 DNA: TGTGCCAGCAGTTTCGAGACAGTCTATAGCAATCAGCCCCAGCATTTT
D gene: -; clone size: -; V gene: TRBV20-1; J gene: TRBJ2-2; CDR3 protein: CSARLFANTGELFF; CDR3 DNA: TGCAGTGCCCGACTCTTCGCGAACACCGGGGAGCTGTTTTTT
D gene: TRBD1; clone size: few; V gene: TRBV10-3; J gene: TRBJ2-2; CDR3 protein: CATDRGETGELFF; CDR3 DNA: TGTGCCACCGACAGGGGAGAGACCGGGGAGCTGTTTTTT
D gene: -; clone size: few; V gene: TRBV10-3; J gene: TRBJ2-1; CDR3 protein: CAISETGGSYNEQFF; CDR3 DNA: TGTGCCATCAGTGAGACGGGCGGCAGCTACAATGAGCAGTTCTTC
D gene: TRBD1; clone size: few; V gene: TRBV18; J gene: TRBJ1-2; CDR3 protein: CASSPPGQGSRGGYTF; CDR3 DNA: TGTGCCAGCTCACCGCCGGGACAGGGTAGTAGAGGTGGCTACACCTTC
D gene: -; clone size: few; V gene: TRBV6-5; J gene: TRBJ1-5; CDR3 protein: CASRQGEGQPQHF; CDR3 DNA: TGTGCCAGCAGACAGGGAGAAGGCCAGCCCCAGCATTTT
D gene: -; clone size: few; V gene: TRBV3-1; J gene: TRBJ1-2; CDR3 protein: CASSQGDGWPYGYTF; CDR3 DNA: TGTGCCAGCAGCCAAGGCGACGGTTGGCCCTATGGCTACACCTTC
D gene: TRBD1; clone size: -; V gene: TRBV5-1; J gene: TRBJ2-7; CDR3 protein: CASSLGTGALNYEQYF; CDR3 DNA: TGCGCCAGCAGCTTGGGAACAGGGGCCCTCAACTACGAGCAGTACTTC
D gene: -; clone size: -; V gene: TRBV4-1; J gene: TRBJ1-2; CDR3 protein: CASSPGGRYGYTF; CDR3 DNA: TGCGCCAGCAGCCCCGGGGGCCGATATGGCTACACCTTC
D gene: TRBD1; clone size: few; V gene: TRBV7-6; J gene: TRBJ1-1; CDR3 protein: CASSLTWDRAKTEAFF; CDR3 DNA: TGTGCCAGCAGCCTTACATGGGACAGGGCGAAAACTGAAGCTTTCTTT
D gene: -; clone size: -; V gene: TRBV4-3; J gene: TRBJ2-7; CDR3 protein: CASSQDLGLRETYEQYF; CDR3 DNA: TGCGCCAGCAGCCAAGATCTGGGACTCCGGGAGACCTACGAGCAGTACTTC
D gene: -; clone size: -; V gene: TRBV5-5; J gene: TRBJ1-3; CDR3 protein: CASSFAANSGNTIYF; CDR3 DNA: TGTGCCAGCAGCTTCGCGGCCAACTCTGGAAACACCATATATTTT
D gene: -; clone size: -; V gene: TRBV5-1; J gene: TRBJ2-2; CDR3 protein: CARNALGGLGDTGELFF; CDR3 DNA: TGCGCCAGAAACGCCTTAGGGGGGCTCGGCGACACCGGGGAGCTGTTTTTT
D gene: -; clone size: -; V gene: TRBV3-1; J gene: TRBJ1-3; CDR3 protein: CASSQAADTIYF; CDR3 DNA: TGTGCCAGCAGCCAAGCCGCGGACACCATATATTTT
D gene: -; clone size: few; V gene: TRBV5-1; J gene: TRBJ1-1; CDR3 protein: CASSLAGTPEAFF; CDR3 DNA: TGCGCCAGCAGCTTGGCCGGGACACCCGAAGCTTTCTTT